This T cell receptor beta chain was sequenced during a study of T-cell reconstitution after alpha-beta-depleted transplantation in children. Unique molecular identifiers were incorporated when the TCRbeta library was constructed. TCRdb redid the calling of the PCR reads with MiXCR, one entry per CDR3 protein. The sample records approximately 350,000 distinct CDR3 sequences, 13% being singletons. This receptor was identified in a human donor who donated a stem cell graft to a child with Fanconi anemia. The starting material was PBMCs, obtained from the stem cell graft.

Here the CDR3 reads CASSYSLRAGTAFGAFF. The DNA of the CDR3 is TGTGCCAGCAGTTACTCGTTACGCGCAGGGACGGCGTTTGGAGCTTTCTTT. The chain links TRBV6-5 to TRBJ1-1; possible D gene TRBD1, 5 bases. The germline gives CDR1 MNHEY, CDR2 SVGAGI. The V end was cut by 0 bases, the J end by 10 bases, with 24 bases between. The CDR3 is 17 residues long.